Each of the 18 T cell receptor beta chains below was sequenced from the same sample in a study of blood T cell repertoires in COVID-19. TCRdb keeps only in-frame clones here, not all; method: immunoSEQ multiplex PCR. The sample lists around 160,000 clones, approximately 84% occurring once. Sequenced input: peripheral blood. Receptors originate from a woman of 80 years or more with acute or convalescent COVID-19.

V is TRBV2 and J is TRBJ2-1; TRBD1 is a possible D gene (7 bases). V lost 11 bases to trimming and J lost 8 bases, with 16 bases between them. This CDR3 is 12 amino acids long. The germline V gene has CDR1 SNHLY and CDR2 FYNNEI. The CDR3 sequence: CAARQGGDEQFF. Here the CDR3 DNA reads TGTGCCGCCCGACAGGGAGGTGATGAGCAGTTCTTC.

The chain is built from TRBV11-2 and TRBJ1-1; D possibly corresponds to TRBD1 (6 bases). Trimming took 5 bases from V and 0 from J, leaving 10 bases between them. Per germline, CDR1 SGHAT and CDR2 FQNNGV. The CDR3 consists of 14 residues. CDR3: CASSPWGLNTEAFF. DNA of the CDR3: TGTGCCAGCAGCCCTTGGGGGCTGAACACTGAAGCTTTCTTT.

The chain couples TRBV7-3 to TRBJ2-1; a possible D gene is TRBD1 (5 bases). The CDR3 spans 13 residues. Trimming removed 2 bases from V and 4 bases from J, with 6 bases in between. Germline lookup yields CDR1 SGHTA and CDR2 FQGTGA. The CDR3 is CASSLGHYNEQFF. CDR3 sequence (DNA): TGTGCCAGCAGCTTAGGACATTACAATGAGCAGTTCTTC.

The V and J genes are TRBV19 and TRBJ2-1, with 7 positions matching TRBD1. CDR1 is LNHDA, CDR2 SQIVND, per germline (reference sequence). J was trimmed by 6 bases and V by 4 bases; bases with no gene match: 15. The CDR3 spans 17 residues. As DNA, the CDR3 is TGTGCCAGTAGTACAACAGGGGTAGGGCCCGGTGGCAATGAGCAGTTCTTC. Protein sequence: CASSTTGVGPGGNEQFF.

This clone occurred once. This chain joins TRBV2 and TRBJ1-5, with D maybe TRBD1 (6 bases). This CDR3 has 15 residues. V was pared by 6 bases and J by 0 bases, with 12 bases between. Germline assignment: CDR1 SNHLY and CDR2 FYNNEI. The CDR3 loop reads CASRGAGVSNQPQHF. The CDR3 DNA is TGTGCCAGCAGGGGAGCAGGGGTTAGCAATCAGCCCCAGCATTTT.

The rearrangement links TRBV27 to TRBJ2-1; 9 nucleotides line up with TRBD2. From germline, CDR1 is MNHEY and CDR2 SMNVEV (reference sequence). This CDR3 spans 16 amino acids. V was pared by 3 bases and J by 7 bases, with 10 bases of the junction left unmatched. The CDR3 loop reads CASSFGISGGWNEQFF. DNA of the CDR3: TGTGCCAGCAGTTTCGGCATTAGCGGGGGTTGGAATGAGCAGTTCTTC.

This clone occurred a few times. This chain uses TRBV18 with TRBJ1-6; TRBD1 matches at 9 bases. CDR1 and CDR2 (germline): KGHSH, LQKENI. Trimming at V came to 2 bases and at J to 9 bases, leaving 8 bases not matched to a gene. The CDR3 has 16 residues. The CDR3 reads CASSPGPGQGTSPLHF. The CDR3 DNA is TGTGCCAGCTCACCAGGTCCGGGACAGGGAACTTCACCCCTCCACTTT.

This clone has only one observation. The V and J genes are TRBV6-5 and TRBJ2-1; 7 bases are shared with TRBD2. Germline loops: CDR1 MNHEY, CDR2 SVGAGI. V was clipped by 6 bases and J by 2 bases; unmatched bases: 7. The CDR3 has 15 amino acids. The CDR3 nucleotides read TGTGCCAGCAGGTCGGGGGGTTCGGCCTACAATGAGCAGTTCTTC. It encodes CASRSGGSAYNEQFF.

This chain uses TRBV7-9 with TRBJ2-7; D might be TRBD1 (5 bases). This CDR3 has 14 amino acids. V lost 2 bases and J lost 6, with 14 bases in between. Germline assignment: CDR1 SEHNR and CDR2 FQNEAQ (reference sequence). CDR3 in amino acids: CASSLQGREGEQYF. In nucleotides, the CDR3 is TGTGCCAGCAGCTTACAGGGTAGGGAAGGCGAGCAGTACTTC.

This chain uses TRBV7-2 with TRBJ2-6; unclear D gene. The CDR3 consists of 14 residues. CDR1 SGHTA and CDR2 FQGNSA come from the germline V gene. The V end lost 7 bases, the J end lost 0 bases, and 7 bases lay between the germline ends. CDR3 region: CASTRGSGANVLTF. The CDR3 DNA is TGTGCCAGCACTCGAGGCTCTGGGGCCAACGTCCTGACTTTC. The variable domain in full, with the rest retrieved from reference TRBV7-2 and TRBJ2-6, is GAGVSQSPSNKVTEKGKDVELRCDPISGHTALYWYRQSLGQGLEFLIYFQGNSAPDKSGLPSDRFSAERTGGSVSTLTIQRTQQEDSAVYLCASTRGSGANVLTFGAGSRLTVL.

The J gene is TRBJ2-7, the V gene TRBV2; 9 positions match TRBD2. From germline, CDR1 is SNHLY and CDR2 FYNNEI. The CDR3 has 15 amino acids. V lost 4 bases and J lost 9; bases outside the gene matches: 13. The CDR3 is CASSGLAGPSQRQYF. The DNA for the CDR3 is TGTGCCAGCAGTGGGCTAGCGGGACCCTCGCAACGGCAGTACTTC.

The rearrangement joins TRBV4-1 to TRBJ1-2; D perhaps matches TRBD1 (5 bases). V dropped 0 bases and J dropped 3 bases, with 11 bases sitting between them. The CDR3 extends over 15 amino acids. In germline, CDR1 is MGHRA, CDR2 YSYEKL. The CDR3 nucleotides are TGCGCCAGCAGCCAAGAGCGGGGGGGTGACTATGGCTACACCTTC. Translation gives CASSQERGGDYGYTF.

The genes are TRBV10-3 and TRBJ1-5; TRBD1 agrees at 9 bases. Germline assignment: CDR1 ENHRY and CDR2 SYGVKD. Trimming removed 10 bases from V and 6 bases from J; junction bases left unmatched: 10. The CDR3 has 14 residues. CDR3 DNA: TGTGCCAGCGATACCGGGACAGGGTTTCAGCCCCAGCATTTT. Amino acids: CASDTGTGFQPQHF.

The V and J genes are TRBV28 and TRBJ2-1, with 8 bases that match TRBD2. V lost 8 bases and J lost 3; bases outside the gene matches: 6. CDR1 MDHEN and CDR2 SYDVKM come from the germline V gene. CDR3 length: 14 residues. The CDR3 loop reads CASFGRGIYNEQFF. For the CDR3, the DNA is TGTGCCAGCTTCGGGAGGGGTATCTACAATGAGCAGTTCTTC.

The rearrangement links TRBV14 to TRBJ2-1; weak D call: TRBD2 (6 bases). Germline-derived CDR1 and CDR2 are SGHDN and FVKESK. V lost 4 bases and J 10 bases, leaving 14 bases between the germline ends. The CDR3 runs 13 residues. This chain's CDR3 is CASSPRGGGEQFF. The CDR3 DNA reads as TGTGCCAGCAGCCCGAGGGGAGGTGGGGAGCAGTTCTTC.

The chain is built from TRBV12-5 and TRBJ2-1; TRBD2 might be the D (6 bases). V lost 0 bases, J lost 1 base, and 19 bases lay in between. From germline, CDR1 is LGHNT and CDR2 FRNRAP. The CDR3 has 19 residues. CDR3 protein: CASGLVLYSGEGSYNEQFF. The CDR3 DNA sequence: TGTGCTAGTGGTTTGGTCCTCTATAGCGGAGAGGGGTCCTACAATGAGCAGTTCTTC. The full variable domain, rest sourced from reference TRBV12-5 and TRBJ2-1, is DARVTQTPRHKVTEMGQEVTMRCQPILGHNTVFWYRQTMMQGLELLAYFRNRAPLDDSGMPKDRFSAEMPDATLATLKIQPSEPRDSAVYFCASGLVLYSGEGSYNEQFFGPGTRLTVL.

The genes are TRBV7-9 and TRBJ1-1; 8 bases match TRBD1. From germline, CDR1 is SEHNR and CDR2 FQNEAQ (reference sequence). The CDR3 contains 15 residues. The J segment lost 4 bases and the V segment lost 3 bases, leaving 7 bases of the junction unmatched. The CDR3 sequence is CASSFEQGGTTEAFF. CDR3 bases: TGTGCCAGCAGCTTCGAACAGGGGGGGACCACTGAAGCTTTCTTT.

A single count supports this clone. The V and J genes are TRBV9 and TRBJ2-1; 11 bases align to TRBD2. CDR1 and CDR2 from the germline V gene are SGDLS and YYNGEE. V was pared by 3 bases and J by 6 bases, with 11 bases of the junction left unmatched. The CDR3 is made up of 17 amino acids. CDR3 amino acids: CASSGPGTSGGSNEQFF. The CDR3 DNA is TGTGCCAGCAGCGGTCCCGGGACTAGCGGAGGCAGCAATGAGCAGTTCTTC.